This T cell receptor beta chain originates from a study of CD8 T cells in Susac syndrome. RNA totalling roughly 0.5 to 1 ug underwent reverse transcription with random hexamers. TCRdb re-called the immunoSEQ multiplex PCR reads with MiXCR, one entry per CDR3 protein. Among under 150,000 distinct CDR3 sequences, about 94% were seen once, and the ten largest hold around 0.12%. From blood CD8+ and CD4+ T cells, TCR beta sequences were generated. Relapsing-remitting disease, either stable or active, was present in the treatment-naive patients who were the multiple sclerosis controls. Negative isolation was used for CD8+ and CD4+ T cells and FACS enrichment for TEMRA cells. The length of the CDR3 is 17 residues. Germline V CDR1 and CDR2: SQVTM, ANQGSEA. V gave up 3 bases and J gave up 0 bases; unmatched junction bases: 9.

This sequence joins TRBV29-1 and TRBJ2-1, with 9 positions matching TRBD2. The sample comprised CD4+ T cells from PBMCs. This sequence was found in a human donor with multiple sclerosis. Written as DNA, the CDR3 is TGCAGCGTTGAGGGGACTAGCTCCTTAGGCTCCTACAATGAGCAGTTCTTC. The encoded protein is CSVEGTSSLGSYNEQFF.